This TCR beta chain was identified in a study of T cell responses to AZD1222 COVID-19 vaccine. Repertoires were generated with immunoSEQ multiplex PCR, while TCRdb's copy carries only in-frame clones and drops some. This sample carries 100,000 to 120,000 clones, roughly 92% of them seen once, and the ten largest clones take more than 2%. Germline-derived CDR1 and CDR2 are SGHTA and FQGTGA. CDR3 length equals 15 residues. V gave up 5 bases and J gave up 2 bases, with 15 bases separating them. Points from the study as a whole: An increase in Spike-specific TCR breadth and depth was observed after two AZD1222 doses. Clonal diversity may have been underestimated, and the donors were mostly white British, with more females than males. Spike as a whole was targeted by vaccine-associated CD4 TCRs, dominant at 160-218 and 743-854.

Second-dose schedules of about 4 or about 12 weeks were combined. This clone was counted only a few times. The antigen is unknown. Sequenced material: peripheral blood, taken 28 days after the second AZD1222 dose. The genes are TRBV7-3 and TRBJ1-2, with no clear D. This clonotype originated in an adult who received the AZD1222 COVID-19 vaccine. Here the CDR3 reads CASSESGNSNYGYTF. The DNA for the CDR3 is TGTGCCAGCAGCGAAAGCGGCAATTCGAACTATGGCTACACCTTC.